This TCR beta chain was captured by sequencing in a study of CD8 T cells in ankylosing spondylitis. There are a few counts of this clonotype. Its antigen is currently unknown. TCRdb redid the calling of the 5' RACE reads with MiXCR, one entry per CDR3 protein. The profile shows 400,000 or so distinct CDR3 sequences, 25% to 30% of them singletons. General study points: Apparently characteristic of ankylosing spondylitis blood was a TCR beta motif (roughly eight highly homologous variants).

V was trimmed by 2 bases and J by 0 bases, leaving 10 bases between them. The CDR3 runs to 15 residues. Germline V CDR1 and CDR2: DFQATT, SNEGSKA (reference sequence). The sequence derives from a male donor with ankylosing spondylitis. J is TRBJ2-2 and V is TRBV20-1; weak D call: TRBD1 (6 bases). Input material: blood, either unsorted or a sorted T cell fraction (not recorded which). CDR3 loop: CSARNRATNTGELFF. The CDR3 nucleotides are TGCAGTGCTAGAAACAGGGCGACGAACACCGGGGAGCTGTTTTTT.